A single sample is the source of the 6 T cell receptor beta chains below, sequenced in a study of cytotoxic CD8 clonotypes in ibrutinib-treated CLL. Measured with immunoSEQ multiplex PCR; TCRdb has only the in-frame clones, and not every one. The table has roughly 70,000 clones, about nine tenths seen once. The source material was PBMCs, sampled after 12 months of ibrutinib treatment. These receptors all come from a human donor with chronic lymphocytic leukemia.

The V gene is TRBV2, the J gene TRBJ1-2; 10 positions match TRBD1. V trimming: 6 bases; J trimming: 3 bases; junction bases outside the gene matches: 7. The germline V gene has CDR1 SNHLY and CDR2 FYNNEI. This CDR3 has 15 amino acids. CDR3 residues: CASSATTGGDYGYTF. The CDR3 DNA follows: TGTGCCAGCAGCGCCACGACAGGGGGCGACTATGGCTACACCTTC.

The chain employs TRBV6-1 and TRBJ1-2; 7 nucleotides match TRBD1. V dropped 6 bases and J dropped 1; count of bases not matched to a gene: 5. Germline assignment: CDR1 MNHNS and CDR2 SASEGT. This CDR3 is 14 amino acids long. The CDR3 is CASRGNRGNYGYTF. For the CDR3, the DNA is TGTGCCAGCAGAGGTAACAGGGGTAACTATGGCTACACCTTC.

This clone was seen a few times. This chain connects TRBV7-9 to TRBJ1-3; no reliable D call. Germline-derived CDR1 and CDR2 are SEHNR and FQNEAQ (reference sequence). The CDR3 runs 14 residues. V shed 5 bases and J shed 0 bases, with 8 bases lying between them. The CDR3 here is CASSPPSSGNTIYF. The CDR3 DNA reads as TGTGCCAGCAGCCCACCGTCCTCTGGAAACACCATATATTTT. The full variable domain, in which reference TRBV7-9 and TRBJ1-3 provide the parts outside the CDR3, is DTGVSQNPRHKITKRGQNVTFRCDPISEHNRLYWYRQTLGQGPEFLTYFQNEAQLEKSRLLSDRFSAERPKGSFSTLEIQRTEQGDSAMYLCASSPPSSGNTIYFGEGSWLTVV.

The CDR3 DNA reads TGTGCCAGCTCATCGTCGTTTGGGGGGCTCGGGACCCAGTACTTC. Encoded protein: CASSSSFGGLGTQYF. This rearrangement joins TRBV18 to TRBJ2-5; D could derive from TRBD1 or TRBD2 (6 bases each). Trimming took off 5 bases at V and 7 bases at J, with 20 bases between the two ends. This CDR3 has 15 amino acids. Germline V gene data show CDR1 as KGHSH and CDR2 as LQKENI.

V gene TRBV30 combines with J gene TRBJ2-7; either TRBD1 or TRBD2 may fit D (6 bases each). CDR1 is GTSNPN, CDR2 SVGIG, per germline (reference sequence). The V and J ends lost 0 bases and 6 bases respectively, with 15 bases between them. The CDR3 loop spans 14 amino acids. CDR3 DNA sequence: TGTGCCTGGAGTGTGGGGGGACACATGGGCGAGCAGTACTTC. Amino acids: CAWSVGGHMGEQYF.

The rearrangement joins TRBV7-5 to TRBJ2-6; TRBD1, the table's D call, was not compared with the DNA. TRBV7-5 is an annotated pseudogene. The CDR3 contains 18 residues. CDR3 in DNA: TGTGTCAGAAGCAAATTGAGACAGGGGGAGAGGGGGGCCAACGTCCTGACTTTC. Protein product: CVRSKLRQGERGANVLTF.